Listed below are T cell receptor beta chains from one sample, sequenced in a study of beta chain features in type 1 diabetes. The data were produced by immunoSEQ multiplex PCR, yet TCRdb's version contains in-frame clones alone and is incomplete. The sample lists about 410,000 clones, over 11% occurring once. The sample taken for sequencing was naive CD4+ T cells from blood. The receptor source for this set is a man aged 25-45 years in good health. The CDR3 runs from the conserved cysteine through the conserved F or W. Fields, in order: CDR3 protein, J gene, V gene, CDR3 length.

CDR3 protein: CAIRKGLAGESDTQYF
J gene: TRBJ2-3
V gene: TRBV10-3
CDR3 length: 16

CDR3 protein: CASSPRYREETQYF
J gene: TRBJ2-5
V gene: TRBV18
CDR3 length: 14

CDR3 protein: CASSEAGTGELFF
J gene: TRBJ2-2
V gene: TRBV2
CDR3 length: 13

CDR3 protein: CASSQVGDSLNTEAFF
J gene: TRBJ1-1
V gene: TRBV4-3
CDR3 length: 16

CDR3 protein: CSSGNNEQFF
J gene: TRBJ2-1
V gene: TRBV29-1
CDR3 length: 10

CDR3 protein: CASGRGGATETQYF
J gene: TRBJ2-5
V gene: TRBV6-5
CDR3 length: 14

CDR3 protein: CSVDRRTGELFF
J gene: TRBJ2-2
V gene: TRBV29-1
CDR3 length: 12

CDR3 protein: CASSQGQGVETQYF
J gene: TRBJ2-5
V gene: TRBV4-3
CDR3 length: 14

CDR3 protein: CAWSVSWAELFF
J gene: TRBJ1-4
V gene: TRBV30
CDR3 length: 12

CDR3 protein: CAISESTSVQETQYF
J gene: TRBJ2-5
V gene: TRBV10-3
CDR3 length: 15

CDR3 protein: CASSEVWGQETQYF
J gene: TRBJ2-5
V gene: TRBV6-1
CDR3 length: 14

CDR3 protein: CATSSNYGYTF
J gene: TRBJ1-2
V gene: TRBV15
CDR3 length: 11

CDR3 protein: CASSFMGGQETQYF
J gene: TRBJ2-5
V gene: TRBV27
CDR3 length: 14

CDR3 protein: CASSQDKLYTDTQYF
J gene: TRBJ2-3
V gene: TRBV4-3
CDR3 length: 15

CDR3 protein: CASSQVGGLAKNIQYF
J gene: TRBJ2-4
V gene: TRBV4-3
CDR3 length: 16

CDR3 protein: CASTLGAGDYNEQFF
J gene: TRBJ2-1
V gene: TRBV9
CDR3 length: 15

CDR3 protein: CSVSKGNQETQYF
J gene: TRBJ2-5
V gene: TRBV29-1
CDR3 length: 13

CDR3 protein: CASSAGETQYF
J gene: TRBJ2-5
V gene: TRBV11-1
CDR3 length: 11

CDR3 protein: CSVGRARESPNYGYTF
J gene: TRBJ1-2
V gene: TRBV29-1
CDR3 length: 16

CDR3 protein: CASSPPRVAGEGTDTQYF
J gene: TRBJ2-3
V gene: TRBV7-6
CDR3 length: 18

CDR3 protein: CASSSYLVINEQFF
J gene: TRBJ2-1
V gene: TRBV7-2
CDR3 length: 14

CDR3 protein: CASSLVTGTVQETQYF
J gene: TRBJ2-5
V gene: TRBV7-2
CDR3 length: 16

CDR3 protein: CASSSGGYNEQFF
J gene: TRBJ2-1
V gene: TRBV7-2
CDR3 length: 13

CDR3 protein: CASSWDVSYEQYF
J gene: TRBJ2-7
V gene: TRBV7-2
CDR3 length: 13

CDR3 protein: CASSLERGSGAHVEQFF
J gene: TRBJ2-1
V gene: TRBV7-3
CDR3 length: 17

CDR3 protein: CAWSLSSGYNEQFF
J gene: TRBJ2-1
V gene: TRBV30
CDR3 length: 14

CDR3 protein: CASSPGPPDEQYF
J gene: TRBJ2-7
V gene: TRBV14
CDR3 length: 13

CDR3 protein: CASSLNARDTQYF
J gene: TRBJ2-3
V gene: TRBV5-6
CDR3 length: 13

CDR3 protein: CAWSTGGRGYTF
J gene: TRBJ1-2
V gene: TRBV30
CDR3 length: 12

CDR3 protein: CASSHRPHPLSYNEQFF
J gene: TRBJ2-1
V gene: TRBV4-1
CDR3 length: 17

CDR3 protein: CATSSRPPRTEAFF
J gene: TRBJ1-1
V gene: TRBV15
CDR3 length: 14

CDR3 protein: CASSYRTNSNEQFF
J gene: TRBJ2-1
V gene: TRBV6-5
CDR3 length: 14

CDR3 protein: CASSDWEQYF
J gene: TRBJ2-7
V gene: TRBV6-1
CDR3 length: 10

CDR3 protein: CAWMRYGNPPRTDTQYF
J gene: TRBJ2-3
V gene: TRBV30
CDR3 length: 17

CDR3 protein: CASSQGGYSNQPQHF
J gene: TRBJ1-5
V gene: TRBV4-1
CDR3 length: 15

CDR3 protein: CASSLARDQPQHF
J gene: TRBJ1-5
V gene: TRBV7-2
CDR3 length: 13

CDR3 protein: CAWSVQLAGTDTQYF
J gene: TRBJ2-3
V gene: TRBV30
CDR3 length: 15

CDR3 protein: CASRQDGGGVHYEQYF
J gene: TRBJ2-7
V gene: TRBV7-2
CDR3 length: 16

CDR3 protein: CASSQISADTQYF
J gene: TRBJ2-3
V gene: TRBV14
CDR3 length: 13

CDR3 protein: CASSLVAGEAYNEQFF
J gene: TRBJ2-1
V gene: TRBV5-1
CDR3 length: 16

CDR3 protein: CASSLDRGRAEAFF
J gene: TRBJ1-1
V gene: TRBV5-6
CDR3 length: 14

CDR3 protein: CASSLAGTGELFF
J gene: TRBJ2-2
V gene: TRBV6-6
CDR3 length: 13

CDR3 protein: CASSSRDIPLVSDTQYF
J gene: TRBJ2-3
V gene: TRBV5-1
CDR3 length: 17

CDR3 protein: CSARAGTPYF
J gene: TRBJ2-3
V gene: TRBV20-1
CDR3 length: 10

CDR3 protein: CASSFDRGGRETQYF
J gene: TRBJ2-5
V gene: TRBV7-2
CDR3 length: 15

CDR3 protein: CASSTAGGRTDTQYF
J gene: TRBJ2-3
V gene: TRBV7-2
CDR3 length: 15

CDR3 protein: CASSVEVNTEAFF
J gene: TRBJ1-1
V gene: TRBV9
CDR3 length: 13

CDR3 protein: CASSLGGSRETQYF
J gene: TRBJ2-5
V gene: TRBV4-2
CDR3 length: 14

CDR3 protein: CASSLGDRSQYF
J gene: TRBJ2-5
V gene: TRBV7-2
CDR3 length: 12

CDR3 protein: CASSVDAGPRETQYF
J gene: TRBJ2-5
V gene: TRBV9
CDR3 length: 15

CDR3 protein: CASSSNLPGNGYTF
J gene: TRBJ1-2
V gene: TRBV27
CDR3 length: 14

CDR3 protein: CASSLRELSRTQYF
J gene: TRBJ2-5
V gene: TRBV7-9
CDR3 length: 14